This T cell receptor beta chain was identified during a study of T cells in Graves' hyperthyroidism and ophthalmopathy. Trimming took 0 bases from V and 3 from J; bases not matched to a gene: 6. The CDR3 totals 17 residues. Germline V gene sequence: CDR1 SGHNT, CDR2 YENEEA. Amplification yielded TCR beta CDR3 regions, with RNA transcripts as the source. Researchers ran a first-round RT-PCR on the TCR CDR3 using the HTBI primer set. MiXCR, applied by TCRdb to the multiplex PCR reads, yields one record per CDR3 protein. The repertoire holds hundreds of thousands of distinct CDR3 sequences, with 22% as singletons.

The sample comprised blood. The TCR comes from a woman aged 65 to 85 with Graves' ophthalmopathy. The chain combines TRBV11-3 with TRBJ2-2, with 8 nucleotides matching TRBD2. In DNA, the CDR3 is TGTGCCAGCAGCTTAGACCCCGGGAGGGCCGACACCGGGGAGCTGTTTTTT. It codes for CASSLDPGRADTGELFF. Together with reference TRBV11-3 and TRBJ2-2, the CDR3 gives the full variable domain: EAGVVQSPRYKIIEKKQPVAFWCNPISGHNTLYWYLQNLGQGPELLIRYENEEAVDDSQLPKDRFSAERLKGVDSTLKIQPAELGDSAVYLCASSLDPGRADTGELFFGEGSRLTVL.